This T cell receptor (beta chain) came from a study of shared clonotypes between healthy human individuals (dated by TCRdb to 2020 to 2021). For context, the study as a whole: A couple of women and a few men aged 18 to 49 years were included in the cohort. Per donor, three plates each were used for CD4 naive and CD4 memory, two for CD8 naive, and one for CD8 memory. Blood TCR repertoires of a handful of healthy adults were deeply sequenced to estimate repertoire size and the extent of clonotype sharing between individuals. Libraries were prepared and TCR repertoires were sequenced by different laboratories using diverse techniques, in order to increase sequencing depth and limit assay-specific biases. Each donor's leukapheresis produced roughly between roughly 0.85 and 9.5 billion PBMCs. Overall study results and their limits: Naive subsets generally had larger estimated clonotype richness than memory subsets. Based on pairwise subsampling, the degree of clonotype sharing among donors was expected to be affected by sequencing depth. Incomplete sequencing was indicated by rarefaction of sorted-subset datasets, despite the large sequencing depth. Compared with non-shared clonotypes, the clonotypes found in all four sorted-subset donors had higher generation probabilities. About 4.5% of naive CD4, around 3.6% of naive CD8, around 2.3% of memory CD4, and 0.35% to 0.4% of memory CD8 clonotypes were shared across a few donors. Sampling was restricted to blood, and TCR repertoires in tissues likely differ from the TCR repertoires found in blood. The genetic and exposure-history diversity represented was limited by the small number of donors.

A note on this clone: What antigen it recognizes has not been identified. No much larger clonotype is one base removed from it; base qualities were not supplied.

TCR CDR3 regions were amplified from genomic DNA by multiplex PCR using the deep immunoSEQ assay. Extracted genomic DNA from each cell subset was spread evenly across all wells of several immunoSEQ 96-well plates, with each plate serving as a replicate. For sorted subsets, around 0.2 ug of genomic DNA, equivalent to some 33,000 T cell genomes, went into each replicate PCR. Purified libraries were measured with a Qubit 3.0 fluorometer, size-checked on a Bioanalyzer 2100, and measured again with the KAPA Library Quantification kit. A separate single-read 150-cycle Illumina NextSeq 550 flow cell was used to sequence each immunoSEQ 96-well plate. For the original study's pipeline: The immunoSEQ output contained only junctional sequences without quality scores, so filtering could not match that applied to full-length reads. To assign V/J genes and CDR3, sequences were annotated against IMGT germline references using PyIR, a Python wrapper for IgBLAST v1.9. Reads were removed for weak V/J assignments (E-value above 1e-6), missing CDR3, stop codons, out-of-frame junctions, or ambiguous translated residues. A V3J clonotype was defined by an identical inferred V gene, J gene, and CDR3 amino acid sequence. The percentage overlap between two repertoires was calculated by dividing the number of shared unique clonotypes by the size of the smaller repertoire. Repertoire richness was assessed with RTK rarefaction, the Chao1 estimator, and Recon v2.1 estimates of unobserved clonotypes. Generation probabilities were computed with OLGA for all TCRbeta clonotypes obtained by the gDNA method from a few donors. Entries here come from immuneACCESS through TCRdb and include only in-frame sequences with V and J called. Some clones fail to appear in such tables; in the studies checked, an unresolved V gene covers under half of the shortfall, and the cause of the remainder is unknown. That table furnishes V, J and clone size, whereas the DNA furnished D and trimming. The sample table lists around 2,000,000 clones, about 95% of them with a count of one. In total, the top ten clones hold 0.85% to 1.2% of the sample.

CD8 naive samples were obtained by positive selection for CCR7 among CD45RO-negative cells, yielding a CD45RA+CCR7+ population from which TemRA cells were excluded. Donors were healthy HIV-negative adults with no recently reported acute infections or vaccinations. Every donor was a Caucasian adult living in Nashville, Tennessee, USA. Blood was collected by leukapheresis, and PBMCs were isolated by Ficoll-Histopaque density gradient centrifugation and then cryopreserved in liquid nitrogen vapor phase. Analytical flow cytometry was used to check the purity and quantity of each magnetically sorted T cell population. Each sorted fraction had its genomic DNA isolated and then quantified by UV absorbance on a Nanodrop 2000c. Sequences were obtained from naive CD8+ T cells sorted from blood. The cell subset or site label on this specimen signifies: CD45RA+CCR7+. The receptor's source is a man aged 18 to 30 in good health.

The CDR3 region: CASSLNPTVSTYEQYF. The DNA sequence is TGTGCCAGCAGCCTAAATCCGACAGTATCAACCTACGAGCAGTACTTC. The rearranged chain carries TRBV27 and TRBJ2-7; the best D guess is TRBD1, with 5 bases matching. Based on the germline V gene (reference sequence), the CDR1 and CDR2 sequences are MNHEY and SMNVEV. Between the V and J ends, shortened by 6 bases and 2 bases respectively, the junction contains 20 bases. From its cysteine to its phenylalanine, the CDR3 spans 16 amino acids. Solely the CDR3 DNA is kept, with 48 bases framed from the first base.